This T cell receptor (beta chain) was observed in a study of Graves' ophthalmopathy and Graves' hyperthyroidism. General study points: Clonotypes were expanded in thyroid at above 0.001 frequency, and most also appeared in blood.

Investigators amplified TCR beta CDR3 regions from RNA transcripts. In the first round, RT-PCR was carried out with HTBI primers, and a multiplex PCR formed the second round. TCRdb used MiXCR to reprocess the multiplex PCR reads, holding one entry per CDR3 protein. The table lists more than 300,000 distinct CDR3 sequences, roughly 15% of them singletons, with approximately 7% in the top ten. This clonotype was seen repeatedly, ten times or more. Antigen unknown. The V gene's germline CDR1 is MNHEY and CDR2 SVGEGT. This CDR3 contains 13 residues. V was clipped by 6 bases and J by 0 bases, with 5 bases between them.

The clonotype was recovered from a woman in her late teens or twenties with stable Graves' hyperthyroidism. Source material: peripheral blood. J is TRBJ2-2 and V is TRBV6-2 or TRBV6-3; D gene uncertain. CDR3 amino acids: CASRSANTGELFF. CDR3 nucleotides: TGTGCCAGCAGAAGCGCGAACACCGGGGAGCTGTTTTTT.